A single sample is the source of the 14 T cell receptor beta chains below, sequenced in a study of cytomegalovirus exposure and HLA in healthy donors. Measured with immunoSEQ multiplex PCR; TCRdb has only the in-frame clones, and not every one. The repertoire has a few hundred thousand clones, 70% to 90% of them found once; the top ten carry around 0.88%. The sample was PBMCs. These receptors were collected from a man aged 25 to 40 in good health and CMV-seronegative.

The V and J genes are TRBV10-2 and TRBJ2-7; D is unresolved. Per the germline V gene, CDR1 is WSHSY and CDR2 is SAAADI. The CDR3 contains 15 residues. V was shortened by 2 bases and J by 3 bases, with 14 bases between the two germline ends. CDR3: CASSEAGRSIYEQYF. CDR3 DNA sequence: TGCGCCAGCAGTGAGGCAGGAAGATCCATCTACGAGCAGTACTTC.

This clone was seen once. This sequence joins TRBV2 and TRBJ1-6; D not certain. Trimming removed 3 bases from V and 1 base from J, with 7 bases in between. The germline gives CDR1 SNHLY, CDR2 FYNNEI. This CDR3 comprises 15 residues. The CDR3 bases are TGTGCCAGCAGTGATGCGGTTTCCTATAATTCACCCCTCCACTTT. This gives the protein CASSDAVSYNSPLHF.

This CDR3 reads CASSLAFTSGGGQETQYF. Here the CDR3 DNA reads TGTGCCAGCAGTCTAGCCTTTACTAGCGGGGGGGGTCAAGAGACCCAGTACTTC. The rearrangement uses TRBV2 and TRBJ2-5; 13 nucleotides align to TRBD2. CDR1 is SNHLY, CDR2 FYNNEI, per germline. V dropped 5 bases and J dropped 2; count of bases not matched to a gene: 11. The CDR3 has 18 residues.

The CDR3 DNA reads as TGTGCCAGCAGCTCCGCGGGGGGTAGTCTGGCAGATACGCAGTATTTT. Its translation: CASSSAGGSLADTQYF. V is TRBV5-4 and J is TRBJ2-3; 8 bases are shared with TRBD2. CDR1 and CDR2 (germline): SGHNT, YYREEE (reference sequence). The CDR3 totals 16 residues. J lost 4 bases, V lost 3 bases, and 10 bases had no gene match.

The chain uses TRBV2 and TRBJ2-3, with D possibly TRBD2 on 6 matching bases. The germline gives CDR1 SNHLY, CDR2 FYNNEI. V was shortened by 5 bases and J by 2 bases, with 8 bases between the two germline ends. The CDR3 sequence is 13 residues long. CDR3 nucleotides: TGTGCCAGCAGTTGGGACTTCACAGATACGCAGTATTTT. Its translation: CASSWDFTDTQYF. Filled out from reference TRBV2 and TRBJ2-3, the complete variable domain reads EPEVTQTPSHQVTQMGQEVILRCVPISNHLYFYWYRQILGQKVEFLVSFYNNEISEKSEIFDDQFSVERPDGSNFTLKIRSTKLEDSAMYFCASSWDFTDTQYFGPGTRLTVL.

The V gene is TRBV6-5, the J gene TRBJ1-1; D might be TRBD1 (5 bases). The CDR3 consists of 13 residues. The germline V gene has CDR1 MNHEY and CDR2 SVGAGI. The V end was cut by 2 bases, the J end by 10 bases, with 14 bases between. In DNA, the CDR3 is TGTGCCAGCAGTTACGATACGTTGGGGGGAGCTTTCTTT. Translating gives CASSYDTLGGAFF.

This chain uses TRBV5-8 with TRBJ1-2; 9 nucleotides align to TRBD1. Losses at the gene ends were 0 bases for V and 7 bases for J; bases not matched to a gene: 4. This CDR3 has 14 amino acids. In germline, CDR1 is SGHTS, CDR2 YDEGEE. The CDR3 sequence: CASSLGGQGGGYTF. As DNA, the CDR3 is TGTGCCAGCAGCTTGGGGGGACAGGGTGGTGGCTACACCTTC.

In its sample, this clone was seen a few times. The chain employs TRBV4-2 and TRBJ1-2; 7 bases are a match to TRBD1. Germline V gives CDR1 LGHNA, CDR2 YNFKEQ. The CDR3 runs 16 residues. Trimming took 0 bases from V and 4 from J; bases not matched to a gene: 8. The CDR3 DNA is TGTGCCAGCAGCCAAGAGTCCTGGGCAGGGGGCTATGGCTACACCTTC. It is translated as CASSQESWAGGYGYTF.

With respect to this clone: The junction differs from germline at one of its ends, possibly a read error. This chain joins TRBV11-3 and TRBJ2-3; no clear D gene. The germline V gene has CDR1 SGHNT and CDR2 YENEEA. This CDR3 is built from 12 residues. The CDR3 spells CASSLERDTQYF. CDR3 nucleotides: TGTGCCAGCAGCCTAGAGAGAGATACGCAGTATTTT.

V and J are TRBV6-6 and TRBJ1-1; no definite D call. The CDR3 runs 13 residues. Deletions cut 2 bases from V and 1 base from J, with 5 bases between. Germline V gene data show CDR1 as MNHNY and CDR2 as SVGAGI (reference sequence). CDR3 nucleotides: TGTGCCAGCAGTTACGGCGGGAACACTGAAGCTTTCTTT. Its protein is CASSYGGNTEAFF.

The chain links TRBV4-3 to TRBJ2-3; TRBD1 matches 7 bases. J lost 5 bases, V lost 0 bases, and 11 bases had no gene match. This CDR3 is built from 17 residues. CDR1 is LGHNA, CDR2 YSLEER, per germline. The CDR3 sequence: CASSQERYRQGRDTQYF. Written as DNA, the CDR3 is TGCGCCAGCAGCCAAGAAAGGTATAGACAGGGAAGAGATACGCAGTATTTT.

The CDR3 is CASSLGRQGGNTIYF. The CDR3 nucleotides read TGTGCCAGCAGCTTGGGGCGGCAGGGAGGAAACACCATATATTTT. This chain uses TRBV5-6 with TRBJ1-3; TRBD1 is a possible D gene (5 bases). There are 15 residues in the CDR3. Trimming took off 0 bases at V and 4 bases at J, with 11 bases between the two ends. CDR1 SGHDT and CDR2 YYEEEE come from the germline V gene.

The J gene is TRBJ1-1, the V gene TRBV7-2, with D perhaps TRBD1 (5 bases). V lost 3 bases, J lost 6 bases, and 8 bases lay in between. The CDR3 is made up of 12 amino acids. CDR1 is SGHTA and CDR2 is FQGNSA in the germline V gene. CDR3: CASSFGGAEAFF. The DNA of the CDR3 is TGTGCCAGCAGCTTTGGAGGGGCTGAAGCTTTCTTT.

The V call is TRBV7-9, the J call TRBJ2-2, with 8 positions matching TRBD2. J lost 6 bases, V lost 7 bases, and 7 bases had no gene match. The CDR3 is made up of 14 amino acids. The germline CDR1 and CDR2 sequences are SEHNR and FQNEAQ (reference sequence). The CDR3 nucleotides are TGTGCCAGCAACGCGGGGGGCATTGCCGGGGAGCTGTTTTTT. Translated, it gives CASNAGGIAGELFF.